This T cell receptor beta chain was sequenced for a study of blood T cell repertoires in COVID-19. V lost 4 bases and J lost 5, with 25 bases in between. The germline CDR1 and CDR2 sequences are SGDLS and YYNGEE. The CDR3 is made up of 18 amino acids. Original handling: Scientists estimated how many nucleated cells there were by amplifying reference gene primers. Repertoires were generated with immunoSEQ multiplex PCR, while TCRdb's copy carries only in-frame clones and drops some. V and J calls and clone size are copied from that table; D and trimming were computed from the DNA. This sample has fewer than 500,000 clones, with roughly 90% found just once.

This TCR was recovered from a man aged 18-30 years with COVID-19, enrolled during active disease. Sequencing was done on a sample of peripheral blood. The chain combines TRBV9 with TRBJ2-1, with a weak D call TRBD2 (6 bases). The DNA for the CDR3 is TGTGCCAGCAGCCATAACCCGAAGGCCGGGACTTCCAACAATGAGCAGTTCTTC. It specifies CASSHNPKAGTSNNEQFF.